This T cell receptor beta chain was retrieved from a study of shared clonotypes between healthy human individuals. Here immunoSEQ multiplex PCR was the method, and the copy in TCRdb shows in-frame clones only, minus some. The repertoire holds about half a million clones, with roughly 80% as singletons. The length of the CDR3 is 17 residues. CDR1 is SGHTA, CDR2 FQGTGA, per germline. The trim removed 1 base at V and 1 base at J, leaving 8 bases unmatched. This clone was seen a single time. The clonotype was recovered from a woman between 40 and 55 years old in good health. Some clones in this sample may be carry-over from other donors' samples. This rearrangement joins TRBV7-3 to TRBJ2-5; TRBD2 matches 8 bases. Sequenced material: PBMCs. The CDR3 region has the DNA TGTGCCAGCAGCTTAATGGCTAGCGGGCCACTCCAAGAGACCCAGTACTTC. This sequence encodes CASSLMASGPLQETQYF.